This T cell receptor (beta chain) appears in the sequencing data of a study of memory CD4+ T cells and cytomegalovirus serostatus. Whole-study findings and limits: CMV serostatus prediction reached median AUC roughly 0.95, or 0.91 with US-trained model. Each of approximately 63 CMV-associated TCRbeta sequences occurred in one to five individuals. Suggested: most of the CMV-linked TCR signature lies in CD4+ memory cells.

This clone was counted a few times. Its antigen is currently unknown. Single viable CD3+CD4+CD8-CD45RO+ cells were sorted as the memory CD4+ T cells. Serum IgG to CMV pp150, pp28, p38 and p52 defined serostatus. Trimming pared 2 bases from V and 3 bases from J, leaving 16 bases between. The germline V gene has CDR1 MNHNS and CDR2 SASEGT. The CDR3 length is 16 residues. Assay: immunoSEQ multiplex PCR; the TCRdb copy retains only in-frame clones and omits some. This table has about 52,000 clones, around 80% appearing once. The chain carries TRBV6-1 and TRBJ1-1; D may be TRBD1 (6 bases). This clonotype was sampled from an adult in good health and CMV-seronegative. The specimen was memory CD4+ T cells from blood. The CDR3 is CASSEWMDSGYTEAFF. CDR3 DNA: TGTGCCAGCAGTGAATGGATGGACAGTGGCTACACTGAAGCTTTCTTT.